The rows below give T cell receptor beta chains drawn from one sample of a study of T-cell reconstitution after alpha-beta-depleted transplantation in children. Each CDR3 protein is one row after TCRdb ran MiXCR on the PCR reads. The sample lists a few hundred thousand distinct CDR3 sequences, 5.5% to 7% seen once, with 5% to 6.5% in the top ten. The sequencing used PBMCs, collected before TCRalphabeta/CD19-depleted stem cell transplant. The receptors shown here come from a boy aged 2 to 10 with acute lymphoblastic leukemia, due to receive a stem cell transplant. CDR3s include the opening cysteine and the closing phenylalanine or tryptophan. Fields, in order: D gene, V gene, J gene, clone size, CDR3 DNA, CDR3 protein. D genes are given only for firm matches. Clone sizes are given selectively: once, few, many, or a class where the clone is expanded.

NA,TRBV11-2,TRBJ1-3,few,TGTGCCAGCAGCTTAGATCATCCGGGCTCTGGAAACACCATATATTTT,CASSLDHPGSGNTIYF
NA,TRBV4-1,TRBJ2-5,many,TGCGCCAGCAGCCAAGTCTCCAATAGACTTCAAGAGACCCAGTACTTC,CASSQVSNRLQETQYF
NA,TRBV29-1,TRBJ2-1,NA,TGCAGCGTTGCGACCGACAGATACAATGAGCAGTTCTTC,CSVATDRYNEQFF
TRBD2,TRBV6-5,TRBJ2-1,NA,TGTGCCAGCAGTTACTCGTCTAGCGGAGGCTACAATGAGCAGTTCTTC,CASSYSSSGGYNEQFF
NA,TRBV29-1,TRBJ2-7,many,TGCAGCGTCCTCCGGGGAGGAGACGAGCAGTACTTC,CSVLRGGDEQYF
NA,TRBV20-1,TRBJ1-3,few,TGCAGTGCTACCTCGGGTTTGTCTGGAAACACCATATATTTT,CSATSGLSGNTIYF
TRBD1,TRBV5-1,TRBJ1-3,many,TGCGCCAGCAGCCTAAGACAGGGGAGTAAGACTGGAAACACCATATATTTT,CASSLRQGSKTGNTIYF
NA,TRBV19,TRBJ2-7,NA,TGTGCCAGTAGTATCCGGGACACCTACGAGCAGTACTTC,CASSIRDTYEQYF
TRBD1,TRBV3-1,TRBJ2-7,NA,TGTGCCAGCAGCCAAGCAGGGGGCTCAAGCTCCTACGAGCAGTACTTC,CASSQAGGSSSYEQYF
TRBD2,TRBV5-1,TRBJ2-3,many,TGCGCCAGCAGCTTGCGGGAGGGGACAGATACGCAGTATTTT,CASSLREGTDTQYF